A selection of T cell receptor beta chains follows, all from one sample in a study of cytomegalovirus exposure and HLA in healthy donors. Sequencing was performed with immunoSEQ multiplex PCR; in TCRdb, only in-frame clones are kept and a portion is missing. This sample has roughly 130,000 clones; around four fifths occur once, and the top ten carry over 1%. Sequencing was performed on PBMCs. Every receptor here comes from a boy younger than 18 in good health and CMV-seronegative. CDR3s include the opening cysteine and the closing phenylalanine or tryptophan. The order of the fields is CDR3 protein, CDR3 DNA, J gene, V gene, D gene, clone size. D genes are given only for firm matches. Some rows have no size entry. The others give once, few or many, or a class for an expanded clone.

CASSQDWLEGALDGYTF,TGCGCCAGCAGCCAAGATTGGTTAGAGGGGGCTCTGGATGGCTACACCTTC,TRBJ1-2,TRBV4-3,TRBD1,-
CASSRGNWDEQYF,TGTGCCAGCAGTCGGGGGAACTGGGACGAGCAGTACTTC,TRBJ2-7,TRBV27,-,-
CASSGYRGEDEQFF,TGTGCCAGCAGTGGGTACAGGGGTGAAGATGAGCAGTTCTTC,TRBJ2-1,TRBV2,TRBD1,-
CASFWGQGATEAFF,TGTGCCAGCTTTTGGGGACAGGGGGCGACTGAAGCTTTCTTT,TRBJ1-1,TRBV2,TRBD1,-
CSAPVGYEQFF,TGCAGTGCTCCCGTTGGCTATGAGCAGTTCTTC,TRBJ2-1,TRBV20-1,-,-
CASSLGGTRQYF,TGTGCCAGCAGCTTGGGGGGGACTAGACAGTATTTT,TRBJ2-3,TRBV7-2,TRBD2,-
CASSHRTSGSYEQYF,TGTGCCAGCAGCCATCGGACTAGCGGTTCCTACGAGCAGTACTTC,TRBJ2-7,TRBV11-3,TRBD2,-
CASSPYAGLTEAFF,TGTGCCAGCAGCCCTTACGCGGGTCTCACTGAAGCTTTCTTT,TRBJ1-1,TRBV7-9,-,-
CASSPSGGYEQYF,TGTGCCAGCAGTCCGTCAGGTGGCTACGAGCAGTACTTC,TRBJ2-7,TRBV6-5,-,few
CAFPTGKGYTF,TGTGCCTTCCCGACGGGGAAAGGCTACACCTTC,TRBJ1-2,TRBV30,-,-
CASSLDVGGSYTQYF,TGTGCCAGCAGCTTGGACGTTGGGGGGTCATATACGCAGTATTTT,TRBJ2-3,TRBV5-6,-,-
CASSHLQGGVDQPQHF,TGCGCCAGCAGCCACCTACAGGGGGGGGTTGATCAGCCCCAGCATTTT,TRBJ1-5,TRBV4-1,TRBD1,few
CAWSAGRGAGGIQETQYF,TGTGCCTGGAGTGCAGGAAGGGGGGCGGGAGGCATCCAAGAGACCCAGTACTTC,TRBJ2-5,TRBV30,TRBD2,-
CASRPGTGRYNEQFF,TGTGCCAGCAGACCCGGGACAGGAAGGTACAATGAGCAGTTCTTC,TRBJ2-1,TRBV6-5,TRBD1,-
CASSEGGTEAFF,TGTGCCAGCAGTGAGGGAGGCACTGAAGCTTTCTTT,TRBJ1-1,TRBV5-6,-,-
CSGGTGDQETQYF,TGCAGCGGGGGGACAGGGGACCAAGAGACCCAGTACTTC,TRBJ2-5,TRBV29-1,TRBD1,-
CASSVVGGTEAFF,TGTGCCAGCAGCGTTGTGGGAGGGACTGAAGCTTTCTTT,TRBJ1-1,TRBV5-6,-,once
CASSSAGTGKEQYF,TGTGCCAGCAGCTCAGCGGGGACAGGGAAAGAGCAGTACTTC,TRBJ2-7,TRBV7-2,TRBD1,-
CASSYSAGDTQYF,TGTGCCAGCAGTTACTCAGCAGGAGATACGCAGTATTTT,TRBJ2-3,TRBV6-6,-,once
CASKETDTPYEQYF,TGTGCCAGCAAGGAAACGGACACACCTTACGAGCAGTACTTC,TRBJ2-7,TRBV6-4,-,-
CASSQETSGSRRSEQYF,TGTGCCAGCAGCCAGGAGACTAGCGGGAGTCGCCGGAGCGAGCAGTACTTC,TRBJ2-7,TRBV7-6,TRBD2,-
CARQVEAFF,TGTGCCAGACAGGTTGAAGCTTTCTTT,TRBJ1-1,TRBV25-1,-,-
CASSQGFINYGYTF,TGTGCCAGTAGTCAGGGGTTCATCAACTATGGCTACACCTTC,TRBJ1-2,TRBV19,-,-
CASSPPTGLEQYF,TGCGCCAGCAGCCCACCGACTGGCCTGGAGCAGTACTTC,TRBJ2-7,TRBV4-1,-,-
CSVDTGDSNQPQYF,TGCAGCGTTGACACAGGGGATAGCAATCAGCCCCAGTATTTT,TRBJ2-3,TRBV29-1,TRBD1,-
CASSSSGGYEQYF,TGTGCCAGCTCCTCATCGGGTGGCTACGAGCAGTACTTC,TRBJ2-7,TRBV7-2,-,-